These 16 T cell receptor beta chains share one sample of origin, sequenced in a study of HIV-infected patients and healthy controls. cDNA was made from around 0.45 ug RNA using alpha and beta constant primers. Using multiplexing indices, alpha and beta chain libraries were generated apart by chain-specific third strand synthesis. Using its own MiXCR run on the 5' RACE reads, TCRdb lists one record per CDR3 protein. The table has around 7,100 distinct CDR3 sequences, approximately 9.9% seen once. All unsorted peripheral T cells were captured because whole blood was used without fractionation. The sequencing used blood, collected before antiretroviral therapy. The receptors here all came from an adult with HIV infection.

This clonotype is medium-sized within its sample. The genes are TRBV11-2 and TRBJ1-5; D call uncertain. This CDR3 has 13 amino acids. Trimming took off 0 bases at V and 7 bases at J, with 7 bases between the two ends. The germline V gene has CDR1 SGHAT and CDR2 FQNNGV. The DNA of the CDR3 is TGTGCCAGCAGCTTAGAGGCGGCCCAGCCCCAGCATTTT. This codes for CASSLEAAQPQHF.

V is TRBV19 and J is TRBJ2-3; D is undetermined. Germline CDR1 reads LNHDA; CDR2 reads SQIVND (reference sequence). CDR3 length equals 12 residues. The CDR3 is CALGDFTDTQYF. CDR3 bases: TGTGCTCTAGGAGATTTCACAGATACGCAGTATTTT.

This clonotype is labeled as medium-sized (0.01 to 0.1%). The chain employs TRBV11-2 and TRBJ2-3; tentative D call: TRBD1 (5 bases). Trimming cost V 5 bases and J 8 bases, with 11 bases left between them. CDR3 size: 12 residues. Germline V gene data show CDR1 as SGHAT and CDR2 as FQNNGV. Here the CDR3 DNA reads TGTGCCAGCAGCCTTCCCCAGGGTACGCAGTATTTT. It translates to CASSLPQGTQYF. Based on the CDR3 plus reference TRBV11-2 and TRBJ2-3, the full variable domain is EAGVAQSPRYKIIEKRQSVAFWCNPISGHATLYWYQQILGQGPKLLIQFQNNGVVDDSQLPKDRFSAERLKGVDSTLKIQPAKLEDSAVYLCASSLPQGTQYFGPGTRLTVL.

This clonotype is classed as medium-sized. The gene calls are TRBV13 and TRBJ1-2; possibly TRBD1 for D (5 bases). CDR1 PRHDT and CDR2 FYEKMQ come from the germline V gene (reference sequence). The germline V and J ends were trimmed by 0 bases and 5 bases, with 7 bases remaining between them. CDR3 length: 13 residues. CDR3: CASSLGTVYGYTF. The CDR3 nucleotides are TGTGCCAGCAGCTTAGGGACAGTGTATGGCTACACCTTC.

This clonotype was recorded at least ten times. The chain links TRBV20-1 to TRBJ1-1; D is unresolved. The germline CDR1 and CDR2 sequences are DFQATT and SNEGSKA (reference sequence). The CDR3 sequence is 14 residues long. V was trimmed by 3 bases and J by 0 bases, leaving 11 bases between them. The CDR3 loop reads CSASAGTMNTEAFF. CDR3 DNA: TGCAGTGCTAGTGCCGGAACTATGAACACTGAAGCTTTCTTT.

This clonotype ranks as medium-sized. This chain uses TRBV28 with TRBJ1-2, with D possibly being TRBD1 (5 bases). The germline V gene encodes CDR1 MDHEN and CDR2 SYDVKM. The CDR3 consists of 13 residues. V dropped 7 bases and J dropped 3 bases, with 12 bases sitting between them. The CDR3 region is CASNSGSHYGYTF. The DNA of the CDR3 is TGTGCCAGCAATTCAGGGTCTCACTATGGCTACACCTTC.

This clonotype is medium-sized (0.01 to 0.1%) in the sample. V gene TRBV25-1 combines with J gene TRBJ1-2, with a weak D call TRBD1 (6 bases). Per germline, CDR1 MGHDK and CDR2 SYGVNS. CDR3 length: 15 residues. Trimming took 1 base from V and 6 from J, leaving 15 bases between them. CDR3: CASSELSGTRNGYTF. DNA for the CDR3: TGTGCCAGCAGTGAATTATCCGGGACAAGGAATGGCTACACCTTC.

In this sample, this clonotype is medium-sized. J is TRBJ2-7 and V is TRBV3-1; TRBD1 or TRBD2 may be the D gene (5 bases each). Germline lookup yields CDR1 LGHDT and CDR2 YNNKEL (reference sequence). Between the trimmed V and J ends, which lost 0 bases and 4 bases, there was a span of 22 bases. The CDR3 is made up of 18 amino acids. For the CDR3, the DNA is TGTGCCAGCAGCCAAGATTACGGGAAAGGGGTTTCGAGATACGAGCAGTACTTC. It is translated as CASSQDYGKGVSRYEQYF.

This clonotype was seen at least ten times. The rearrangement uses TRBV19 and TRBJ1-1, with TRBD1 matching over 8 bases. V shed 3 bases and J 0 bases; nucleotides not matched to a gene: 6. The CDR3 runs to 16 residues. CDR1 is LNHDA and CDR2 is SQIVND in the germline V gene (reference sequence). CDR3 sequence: CASSIGTGPLNTEAFF. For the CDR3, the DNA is TGTGCCAGTAGTATTGGGACAGGCCCTCTGAACACTGAAGCTTTCTTT.

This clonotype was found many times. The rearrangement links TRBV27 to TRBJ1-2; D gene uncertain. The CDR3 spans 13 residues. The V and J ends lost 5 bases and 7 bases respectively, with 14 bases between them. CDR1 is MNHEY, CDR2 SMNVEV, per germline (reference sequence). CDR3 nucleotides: TGTGCCAGCAGTCCCACGGGCGCGGCTGGCTACACCTTC. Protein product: CASSPTGAAGYTF.

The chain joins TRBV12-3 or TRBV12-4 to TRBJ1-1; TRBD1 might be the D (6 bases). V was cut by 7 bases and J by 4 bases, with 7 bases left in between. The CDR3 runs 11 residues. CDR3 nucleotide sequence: TGTGCCAGCATACAGGGCACTGAAGCTTTCTTT. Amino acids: CASIQGTEAFF.

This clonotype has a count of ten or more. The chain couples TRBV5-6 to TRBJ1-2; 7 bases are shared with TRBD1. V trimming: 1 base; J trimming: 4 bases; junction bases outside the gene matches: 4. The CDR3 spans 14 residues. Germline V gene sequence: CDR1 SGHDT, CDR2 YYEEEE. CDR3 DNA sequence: TGTGCCAGCAGCTTGCTGGGACAGTCCTATGGCTACACCTTC. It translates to CASSLLGQSYGYTF.

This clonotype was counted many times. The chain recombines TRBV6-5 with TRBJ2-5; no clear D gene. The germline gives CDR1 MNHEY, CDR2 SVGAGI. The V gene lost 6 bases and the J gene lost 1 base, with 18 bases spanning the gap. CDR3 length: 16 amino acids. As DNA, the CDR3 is TGTGCCAGCAGCCTCTCCCTCTTAGAAGTCCAAGAGACCCAGTACTTC. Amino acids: CASSLSLLEVQETQYF.

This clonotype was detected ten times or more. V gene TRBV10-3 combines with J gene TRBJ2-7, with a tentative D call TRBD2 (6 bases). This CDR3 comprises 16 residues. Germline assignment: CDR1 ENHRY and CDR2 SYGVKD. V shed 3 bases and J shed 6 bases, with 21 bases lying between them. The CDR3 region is CAISDLGPERLVEQYF. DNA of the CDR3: TGTGCCATCAGTGATCTAGGGCCGGAGAGACTAGTCGAGCAGTACTTC.

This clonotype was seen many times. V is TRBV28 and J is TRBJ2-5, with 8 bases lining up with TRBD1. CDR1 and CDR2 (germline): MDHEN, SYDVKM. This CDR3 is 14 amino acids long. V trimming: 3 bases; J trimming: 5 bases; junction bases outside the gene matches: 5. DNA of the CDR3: TGTGCCAGCAGTTTCCCAGGGGGCGCCGAGACCCAGTACTTC. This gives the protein CASSFPGGAETQYF.

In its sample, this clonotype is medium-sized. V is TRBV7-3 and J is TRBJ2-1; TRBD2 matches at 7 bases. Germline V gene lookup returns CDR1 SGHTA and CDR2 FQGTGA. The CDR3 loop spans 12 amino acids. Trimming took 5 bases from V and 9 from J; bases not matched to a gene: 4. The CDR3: CASSAIAGEQFF. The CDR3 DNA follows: TGTGCCAGCAGCGCCATAGCGGGTGAGCAGTTCTTC.